The entry below gives a single TCR beta chain sequence along with its context. The record originates from a study of blood T cell repertoires in COVID-19. Study background: T cells, B-cell-depleted T cells, or PBMCs provided the cDNA or gDNA that served as material.

Per the authors' pipeline: Amplified reference gene primers provided the basis for estimating nucleated cell counts. Data came from immunoSEQ multiplex PCR; TCRdb stores just in-frame clones and leaves some out. V and J calls and clone size are copied from that table; D and trimming were computed from the DNA. The sample yields about 150,000 clones, approximately 90% seen once. The CDR3 is 16 amino acids. Germline trimming cut 3 bases from V and 3 bases from J; bases unmatched to any gene: 8. Germline CDR1 MGHDK, CDR2 SYGVNS. Donors of Cohort 3 who recovered were those that had two negative PCRs, clearance, or symptom resolution.

The specimen sequenced was PBMCs or T cells enriched from blood (not recorded which). The TCR was taken from a man over 45 who had recovered from COVID-19. The chain recombines TRBV25-1 with TRBJ2-3, with 8 positions matching TRBD2. CDR3 in DNA: TGTGCCAGCAGTGACTTCATTGGCGGGGGGACAGATACGCAGTATTTT. As protein: CASSDFIGGGTDTQYF. Full variable domain (outside the CDR3, taken from reference TRBV25-1 and TRBJ2-3): EADIYQTPRYLVIGTGKKITLECSQTMGHDKMYWYQQDPGMELHLIHYSYGVNSTEKGDLSSESTVSRIRTEHFPLTLESARPSHTSQYLCASSDFIGGGTDTQYFGPGTRLTVL.